The 26 T cell receptor beta chains given below trace back to one sample, sequenced in a study of T cell responses to AZD1222 COVID-19 vaccine. Using immunoSEQ multiplex PCR, the repertoire was profiled, and TCRdb retains in-frame clones only, with some absent. The data show around 130,000 clones, with approximately 93% seen just once and under 3.5% held by the top ten. Specimen: peripheral blood, collected on day 0 of AZD1222 vaccination. All receptors derive from an adult in good health.

The chain employs TRBV20-1 and TRBJ1-2; D is undetermined. The CDR3 sequence is 14 residues long. V was clipped by 3 bases and J by 5 bases, with 16 bases between them. Germline loops: CDR1 DFQATT, CDR2 SNEGSKA (reference sequence). DNA of the CDR3: TGCAGTGCTAGTCCGACGAGCAGTGGTTATGGCTACACCTTC. It codes for CSASPTSSGYGYTF.

This sequence joins TRBV28 and TRBJ1-6; TRBD1 matches 7 bases. The V and J ends lost 7 bases and 10 bases, in that order; junction bases with no gene match: 10. Germline CDR1 is MDHEN and CDR2 is SYDVKM. The CDR3 covers 14 residues. CDR3 sequence (DNA): TGTGCCAGCACAACGACAGGGTCGCGCTCACCCCTCCACTTT. Its protein product is CASTTTGSRSPLHF. Based on the CDR3 plus reference TRBV28 and TRBJ1-6, the full variable domain is DVKVTQSSRYLVKRTGEKVFLECVQDMDHENMFWYRQDPGLGLRLIYFSYDVKMKEKGDIPEGYSVSREKKERFSLILESASTNQTSMYLCASTTTGSRSPLHFGNGTRLTVT.

The rearrangement uses TRBV6-6 and TRBJ2-3; weak D call: TRBD2 (5 bases). Germline V gene lookup returns CDR1 MNHNY and CDR2 SVGAGI (reference sequence). This CDR3 region has 13 residues. Trimming cost V 7 bases and J 5 bases, with 13 bases left between them. CDR3 loop: CASTSDYRDTQYF. In DNA form, the CDR3 reads TGTGCCAGCACGTCCGACTACAGAGATACGCAGTATTTT.

The chain employs TRBV6-5 and TRBJ1-3; possibly TRBD1 for D (5 bases). This CDR3 is built from 14 residues. Germline values: CDR1 MNHEY, CDR2 SVGAGI. Trimming shortened V by 2 bases and J by 4 bases, and 9 bases separated the two germline ends. The CDR3 nucleotides are TGTGCCAGCAGTTACCGGGGCAGAGGAAACACCATATATTTT. Its translation: CASSYRGRGNTIYF.

This chain's CDR3 is CASSYGVKETQYF. For the CDR3, the DNA is TGTGCCAGCAGTTACGGTGTTAAAGAGACCCAGTACTTC. This sequence joins TRBV6-5 and TRBJ2-5; no clear D gene. This CDR3 spans 13 amino acids. The V end lost 2 bases, the J end lost 3 bases, and 7 bases lay between the germline ends. Germline CDR1 reads MNHEY; CDR2 reads SVGAGI.

This rearrangement joins TRBV3-1 (or the pseudogene TRBV3-2) to TRBJ1-3; the D gene is possibly TRBD1 (5 bases). Trimming stripped 6 bases from V and 0 bases from J, with 12 bases between. Per germline, CDR1 LGHDT and CDR2 YNNKEL (reference sequence). CDR3 length: 15 amino acids. CDR3 amino acids: CASSGHRSSGNTIYF. The CDR3 DNA is TGTGCCAGCAGTGGACACCGGAGCTCTGGAAACACCATATATTTT.

The chain has TRBV27 and TRBJ2-7, with TRBD2 matching 7 bases. Germline V CDR1 and CDR2: MNHEY, SMNVEV (reference sequence). V shed 2 bases, J shed 3 bases, and the junction held 4 bases outside the gene matches. This CDR3 comprises 14 residues. CDR3 loop: CASSLRRGNYEQYF. CDR3 DNA sequence: TGTGCCAGCAGTTTAAGGCGGGGGAACTACGAGCAGTACTTC.

The rearrangement uses TRBV28 and TRBJ2-5; 8 bases are shared with TRBD2. From germline, CDR1 is MDHEN and CDR2 SYDVKM. The CDR3 is made up of 16 amino acids. V gave up 8 bases and J gave up 3 bases; unmatched junction bases: 14. CDR3 in amino acids: CASLRTTSGQEETQYF. In DNA form, the CDR3 reads TGTGCCAGCTTACGAACTACTAGCGGCCAAGAAGAGACCCAGTACTTC.

The chain has TRBV7-9 and TRBJ1-1; perhaps TRBD1 as D (6 bases). Germline values: CDR1 SEHNR, CDR2 FQNEAQ (reference sequence). Trimming took 5 bases from V and 4 from J, leaving 14 bases between them. The length of the CDR3 is 14 residues. The CDR3 nucleotides read TGTGCCAGCAGCCTACAGGGCAGGGGCACTGAAGCTTTCTTT. Amino acids: CASSLQGRGTEAFF. Looking up the rest from reference TRBV7-9 and TRBJ1-1 gives the full variable domain: DTGVSQNPRHKITKRGQNVTFRCDPISEHNRLYWYRQTLGQGPEFLTYFQNEAQLEKSRLLSDRFSAERPKGSFSTLEIQRTEQGDSAMYLCASSLQGRGTEAFFGQGTRLTVV.

The gene calls are TRBV7-6 and TRBJ2-5, with 9 bases matching TRBD2. The CDR3 is 16 residues long. V was pared by 7 bases and J by 4 bases, with 13 bases of the junction left unmatched. CDR1 is SGHVS, CDR2 FNYEAQ, per germline. CDR3 residues: CASNNGGTSIRETQYF. Here the CDR3 DNA reads TGTGCCAGCAACAACGGGGGGACTAGCATACGAGAGACCCAGTACTTC.

This clone was observed a few times. The chain has TRBV6-5 and TRBJ1-6, with 7 bases aligning to TRBD1. V shed 7 bases, J shed 7 bases, and the junction held 4 bases outside the gene matches. This CDR3 is built from 13 residues. Germline CDR1 is MNHEY and CDR2 is SVGAGI. The CDR3 nucleotides read TGTGCCAGCAACCGACAGGGAAATTCACCCCTCCACTTT. This sequence encodes CASNRQGNSPLHF.

The rearrangement uses TRBV4-1 and TRBJ1-4; D not resolved. CDR1 and CDR2 from the germline V gene are MGHRA and YSYEKL. The V end lost 3 bases, the J end lost 5 bases, and 4 bases lay between the germline ends. The CDR3 is made up of 12 amino acids. The CDR3 DNA is TGCGCCAGCAGCCACAAAAATGAAAAACTGTTTTTT. As protein: CASSHKNEKLFF.

This chain connects TRBV10-3 to TRBJ2-7; D unresolved. CDR3 size: 12 residues. V gave up 8 bases and J gave up 4 bases, with 12 bases separating them. CDR1 is ENHRY and CDR2 is SYGVKD in the germline V gene. Here the CDR3 reads CAIGPEWYEQYF. CDR3 nucleotides: TGTGCCATCGGTCCAGAGTGGTACGAGCAGTACTTC.

The chain has TRBV5-1 and TRBJ1-2; no firm D call. CDR1 SGHRS and CDR2 YFSETQ come from the germline V gene. Trimming took off 4 bases at V and 8 bases at J, with 15 bases between the two ends. The CDR3 loop spans 13 amino acids. The CDR3 DNA follows: TGCGCCAGCAGCCGAGACGCATCGGGCGGCTACACCTTC. This translates into CASSRDASGGYTF.

This chain joins TRBV7-2 and TRBJ2-5; possibly TRBD2 for D (6 bases). Germline lookup yields CDR1 SGHTA and CDR2 FQGNSA. Deletions cut 5 bases from V and 6 bases from J, with 19 bases between. CDR3 length: 15 residues. CDR3 loop: CASSEASEGIKTQYF. CDR3 coding DNA: TGTGCCAGCAGCGAGGCTAGCGAGGGGATAAAGACCCAGTACTTC. The whole variable domain, filled in from reference TRBV7-2 and TRBJ2-5, reads GAGVSQSPSNKVTEKGKDVELRCDPISGHTALYWYRQSLGQGLEFLIYFQGNSAPDKSGLPSDRFSAERTGGSVSTLTIQRTQQEDSAVYLCASSEASEGIKTQYFGPGTRLLVL.

The gene calls are TRBV9 and TRBJ2-5, with 13 positions matching TRBD2. V was clipped by 5 bases and J by 1 base; unmatched bases: 2. Looked up from germline, CDR1 is SGDLS and CDR2 is YYNGEE. The CDR3 has 15 residues. The CDR3 spells CASSTSGRAQETQYF. The CDR3 coding sequence is TGTGCCAGCAGTACTAGCGGGAGGGCCCAAGAGACCCAGTACTTC.

The chain carries TRBV27 and TRBJ1-1; D remains ambiguous. The CDR3 is 13 residues long. CDR1 is MNHEY and CDR2 is SMNVEV in the germline V gene (reference sequence). V lost 9 bases and J 3 bases, leaving 14 bases between the germline ends. The CDR3 DNA reads TGTGCCAGTTCAAGAAAGGATTACACTGAAGCTTTCTTT. It is translated as CASSRKDYTEAFF.

The chain combines TRBV9 with TRBJ2-7; D remains ambiguous. Trimming cost V 2 bases and J 0 bases, with 9 bases left between them. This CDR3 has 14 residues. The germline CDR1 and CDR2 sequences are SGDLS and YYNGEE. The CDR3 loop reads CASSVDLSSYEQYF. The CDR3 nucleotides read TGTGCCAGCAGCGTTGACCTAAGCTCCTACGAGCAGTACTTC.

This chain uses TRBV9 with TRBJ2-1, with TRBD2 matching 8 bases. Losses at the gene ends were 3 bases for V and 4 bases for J; bases not matched to a gene: 9. The CDR3 is made up of 16 amino acids. Germline assignment: CDR1 SGDLS and CDR2 YYNGEE. The CDR3 region is CASSASGQVLYNEQFF. CDR3 coding DNA: TGTGCCAGCAGCGCTAGCGGGCAGGTACTTTACAATGAGCAGTTCTTC.

The V and J genes are TRBV5-1 and TRBJ2-3, with 9 nucleotides matching TRBD2. This CDR3 has 15 residues. Germline loops: CDR1 SGHRS, CDR2 YFSETQ. The V segment lost 3 bases and the J segment 5 bases; nucleotides outside the gene matches: 7. CDR3 region: CASSSWTSALDTQYF. DNA of the CDR3: TGCGCCAGCAGCTCCTGGACTAGCGCCCTAGATACGCAGTATTTT.

This clone showed up just once. The genes are TRBV7-2 and TRBJ2-7; 10 bases align to TRBD2. The germline gives CDR1 SGHTA, CDR2 FQGNSA. V lost 3 bases, J lost 4 bases, and 3 bases stayed unmatched. CDR3 length equals 14 residues. The CDR3 sequence: CASSFGLAVYEQYF. In DNA form, the CDR3 reads TGTGCCAGCAGCTTCGGACTAGCGGTATACGAGCAGTACTTC.

The chain has TRBV6-5 and TRBJ1-1, with D uncertain. V lost 9 bases and J lost 11, with 13 bases in between. Germline V gene data show CDR1 as MNHEY and CDR2 as SVGAGI. The CDR3 extends over 10 amino acids. The CDR3 DNA follows: TGTGCCAGTGTCGCCGCCTGGGCTTTCTTT. It is translated as CASVAAWAFF.

The chain links TRBV6-5 to TRBJ1-5; D is ambiguous. CDR3 length: 13 amino acids. V lost 7 bases, J lost 6 bases, and 13 bases lay in between. From germline, CDR1 is MNHEY and CDR2 SVGAGI. In DNA, the CDR3 is TGTGCCAGCAATGGAGGCGGTGGTCAGCCCCAGCATTTT. It yields the protein CASNGGGGQPQHF.

The V gene is TRBV5-1, the J gene TRBJ1-2; D may be TRBD1 (5 bases). Trimming cost V 0 bases and J 7 bases, with 16 bases left between them. Germline lookup yields CDR1 SGHRS and CDR2 YFSETQ. The CDR3 loop spans 15 amino acids. Here the CDR3 reads CASSLVLQGTGGYTF. Written as DNA, the CDR3 is TGCGCCAGCAGCTTGGTTCTCCAGGGAACTGGTGGCTACACCTTC.

The chain employs TRBV2 and TRBJ1-1; D is unresolved. Germline V CDR1 and CDR2: SNHLY, FYNNEI. Trimming shortened V by 7 bases and J by 4 bases, and 7 bases separated the two germline ends. CDR3 length: 11 amino acids. The CDR3 region is CASTGGTEAFF. The DNA of the CDR3 is TGTGCCAGCACGGGCGGCACTGAAGCTTTCTTT.

The chain recombines TRBV28 with TRBJ2-7, with 11 bases fitting TRBD2. This CDR3 has 15 residues. Germline loops: CDR1 MDHEN, CDR2 SYDVKM. The V and J ends lost 5 bases and 2 bases, in that order; junction bases with no gene match: 5. In DNA form, the CDR3 reads TGTGCCAGCAGTCCCCATAGCGGGAGGGCCTACGAGCAGTACTTC. Protein sequence: CASSPHSGRAYEQYF.